Listed below are T cell receptor beta chains from one sample, sequenced in a study of T-cell reconstitution after alpha-beta-depleted transplantation in children. TCRdb re-called the PCR reads with MiXCR, one entry per CDR3 protein. The profile covers 280,000 or so distinct CDR3 sequences, with around 10% appearing a single time and 20% to 25% taken by the ten largest. Here the sequenced sample was peripheral blood, taken 180 days after TCRalphabeta/CD19-depleted stem cell transplant. These receptor sequences come from a male patient aged 2-15 years who had a stem cell transplant for chronic granulomatous disease, so the T cells may come from the graft donor. Both conserved end residues are part of each CDR3. A D gene is named only where the DNA matches it firmly. A row's size may be missing; if present it is once, few, many or a size class.

d_call	v_call	clone_size	j_call	cdr3_nt	cdr3_aa
-	TRBV9	many	TRBJ2-1	TGTGCCAGCAGCGTAGTCCAACACTCCTACAATGAGCAGTTCTTC	CASSVVQHSYNEQFF
-	TRBV2	-	TRBJ2-5	TGTGCCGGCCTGGGGGTAAAAGAGACCCAGTCCTTC	CAGLGVKETQSF
-	TRBV6-1	few	TRBJ2-4	TGTGCCAGCACCCCCTGGGGAGGGGGGGCAGCTTTCGGCAAAAACATTCAGTACTTC	CASTPWGGGAAFGKNIQYF
TRBD1	TRBV29-1	many	TRBJ2-1	TGCAGCGCCAGGACAGGGGGTATCAATGAGCAGTTCTTC	CSARTGGINEQFF
TRBD2	TRBV10-3	-	TRBJ2-3	TGTGCCATCAGTCCAGGAGGGACTAGCGGGAAGTTGGGGCATACGCAGTATTTT	CAISPGGTSGKLGHTQYF
-	TRBV30	few	TRBJ2-2	TGTGCCTGGAGTGTCAGCATCAGGGGGCTAGCGGGAATCGGGGAGCTGTTTTTT	CAWSVSIRGLAGIGELFF
-	TRBV6-5	many	TRBJ2-4	TGTGCCAGCAGTTACAGTTCCAAAAACATTCAGTACTTC	CASSYSSKNIQYF
-	TRBV20-1	many	TRBJ2-3	TGCAGTGCTAGCGTCGCAGATACGCAGTATTTT	CSASVADTQYF
-	TRBV29-1	few	TRBJ2-7	TGCAGCGTGAAAAGCGGGCCTACCTACGAGCAGTACTTC	CSVKSGPTYEQYF
-	TRBV12-3/TRBV12-4	many	TRBJ2-5	TGTGCCAGCAGTTCTGCCCAACGGGAGACCCAGTACTTC	CASSSAQRETQYF
-	TRBV12-3/TRBV12-4	many	TRBJ1-3	TGTGCCAGCAGTTTAGCGTCGGGGGCGGGGGGAAACACCATATATTTT	CASSLASGAGGNTIYF
-	TRBV20-1	many	TRBJ1-2	TGCAGTGGAGTGCGGGACGGGAGTTCCTATGGCTACACCTTC	CSGVRDGSSYGYTF
TRBD2	TRBV7-8	many	TRBJ2-1	TGTGCCAGCAGCCTAGGACTAGATGGCGGTGAGCAGTTCTTC	CASSLGLDGGEQFF
TRBD1	TRBV5-8	many	TRBJ2-7	TGTGCCAGCAGCTTGGTTTGGCAGGGGGCTAAAGAGCAGTACTTC	CASSLVWQGAKEQYF
TRBD1	TRBV4-2	many	TRBJ1-1	TGTGCCAGCAGCCAGGGACAGCCATGGGTGGCTTTCTTT	CASSQGQPWVAFF
-	TRBV14	many	TRBJ2-1	TGTGCCAGCAGCCAAGCGAGGGACAATGAGCAGTTCTTC	CASSQARDNEQFF
-	TRBV5-8	few	TRBJ2-1	TGTGCCAGCAGCAGTTTTTCTGGGAGTAGGAACAATGAGCAGTTCTTC	CASSSFSGSRNNEQFF